The present T cell receptor (beta chain) was sequenced within a study of PD-1 blockade in classical Hodgkin lymphoma. TCRdb's table, derived via immunoSEQ multiplex PCR, lists solely in-frame clones and lacks some. The table shows approximately 89,000 clones, with over 70% occurring only once. Every patient had relapsed following autologous stem cell transplantation, and cohorts differed in brentuximab vedotin exposure. This CDR3 has 15 residues. V shed 3 bases and J 3 bases; nucleotides not matched to a gene: 4. CDR1 and CDR2 (germline): SNHLY, FYNNEI. This receptor was obtained from a human donor with classical Hodgkin lymphoma. This chain links TRBV2 with TRBJ2-1, with 8 bases that match TRBD2. The source material was peripheral blood mononuclear cells (PBMCs), sampled at baseline. The CDR3, as DNA: TGTGCCAGCAGTGAGAACGGGAGGGTCTACAATGAGCAGTTCTTC. Translated: CASSENGRVYNEQFF. The full variable domain, with the rest looked up from reference TRBV2 and TRBJ2-1, is EPEVTQTPSHQVTQMGQEVILRCVPISNHLYFYWYRQILGQKVEFLVSFYNNEISEKSEIFDDQFSVERPDGSNFTLKIRSTKLEDSAMYFCASSENGRVYNEQFFGPGTRLTVL.